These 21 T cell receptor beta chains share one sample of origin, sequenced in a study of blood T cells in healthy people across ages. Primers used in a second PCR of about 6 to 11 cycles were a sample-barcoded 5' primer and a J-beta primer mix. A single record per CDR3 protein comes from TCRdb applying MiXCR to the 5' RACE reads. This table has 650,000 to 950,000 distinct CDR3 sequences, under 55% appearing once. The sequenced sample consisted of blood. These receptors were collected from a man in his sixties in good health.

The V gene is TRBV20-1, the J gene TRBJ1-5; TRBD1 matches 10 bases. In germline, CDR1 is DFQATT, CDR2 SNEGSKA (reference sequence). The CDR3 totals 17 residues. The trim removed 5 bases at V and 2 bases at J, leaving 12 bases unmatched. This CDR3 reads CSAGGLRDRGGNQPQHF. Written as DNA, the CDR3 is TGCAGTGCTGGAGGACTAAGGGACAGGGGAGGCAATCAGCCCCAGCATTTT.

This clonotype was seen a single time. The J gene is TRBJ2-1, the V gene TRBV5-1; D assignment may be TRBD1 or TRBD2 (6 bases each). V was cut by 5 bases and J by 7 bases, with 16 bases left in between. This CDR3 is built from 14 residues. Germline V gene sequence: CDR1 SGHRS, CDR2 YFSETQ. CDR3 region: CASRPWRGTNEQFF. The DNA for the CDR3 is TGCGCCAGCAGACCCTGGAGGGGGACGAATGAGCAGTTCTTC.

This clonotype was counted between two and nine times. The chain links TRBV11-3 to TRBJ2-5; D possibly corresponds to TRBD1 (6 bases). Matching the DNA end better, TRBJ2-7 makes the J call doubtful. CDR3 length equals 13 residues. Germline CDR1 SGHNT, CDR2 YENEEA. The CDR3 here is CASSPSGQNEQYF. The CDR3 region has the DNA TGTGCCAGCAGCCCCAGCGGACAGAACGAGCAGTACTTC.

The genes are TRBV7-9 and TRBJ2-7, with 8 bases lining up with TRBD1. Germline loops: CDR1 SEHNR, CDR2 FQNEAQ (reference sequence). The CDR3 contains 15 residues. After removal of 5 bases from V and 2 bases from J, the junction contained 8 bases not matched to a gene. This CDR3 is CASSRWTGRTYEQYF. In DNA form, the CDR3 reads TGTGCCAGCAGCCGATGGACAGGGCGTACCTACGAGCAGTACTTC.

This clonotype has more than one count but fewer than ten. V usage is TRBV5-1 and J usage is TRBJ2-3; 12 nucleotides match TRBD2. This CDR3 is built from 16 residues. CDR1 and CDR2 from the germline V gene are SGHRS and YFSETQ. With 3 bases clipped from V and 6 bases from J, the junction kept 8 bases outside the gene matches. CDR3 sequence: CASSSRLAGAVDTQYF. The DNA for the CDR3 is TGCGCCAGCAGCTCGAGACTAGCGGGGGCTGTGGATACGCAGTATTTT.

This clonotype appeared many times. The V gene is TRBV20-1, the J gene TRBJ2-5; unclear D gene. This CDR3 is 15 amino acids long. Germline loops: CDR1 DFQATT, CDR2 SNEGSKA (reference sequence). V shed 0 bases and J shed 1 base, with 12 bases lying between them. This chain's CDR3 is CSARDLQSSQETQYF. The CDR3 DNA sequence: TGCAGTGCTAGAGATCTGCAGTCTAGCCAAGAGACCCAGTACTTC.

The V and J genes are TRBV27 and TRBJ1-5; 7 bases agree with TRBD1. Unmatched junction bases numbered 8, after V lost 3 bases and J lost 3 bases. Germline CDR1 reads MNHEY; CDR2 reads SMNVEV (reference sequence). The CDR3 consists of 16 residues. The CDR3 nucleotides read TGTGCCAGCAGTTTTTCCGGGACAGCTCCCAATCAGCCCCAGCATTTT. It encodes CASSFSGTAPNQPQHF.

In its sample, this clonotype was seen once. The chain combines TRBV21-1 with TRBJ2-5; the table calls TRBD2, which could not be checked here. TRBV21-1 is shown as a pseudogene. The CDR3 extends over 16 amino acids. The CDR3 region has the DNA TGTGCCAGCAGCAAAAACGAACTAGCGGGCCAAGAGACCCAGTACTTC. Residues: CASSKNELAGQETQYF.

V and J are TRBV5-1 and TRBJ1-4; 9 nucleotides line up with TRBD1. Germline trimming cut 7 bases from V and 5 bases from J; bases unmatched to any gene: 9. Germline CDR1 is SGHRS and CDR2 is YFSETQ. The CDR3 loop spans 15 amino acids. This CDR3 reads CASGGTGGFNEKLFF. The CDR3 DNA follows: TGCGCCAGCGGCGGAACAGGGGGCTTCAATGAAAAACTGTTTTTT.

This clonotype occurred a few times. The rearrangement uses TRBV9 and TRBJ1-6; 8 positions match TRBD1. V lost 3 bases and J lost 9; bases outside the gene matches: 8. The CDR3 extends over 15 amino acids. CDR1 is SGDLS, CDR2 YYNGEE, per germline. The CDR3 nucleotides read TGTGCCAGCAGCGGCGGACAGGGCACTCCTTCACCCCTCCACTTT. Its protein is CASSGGQGTPSPLHF.

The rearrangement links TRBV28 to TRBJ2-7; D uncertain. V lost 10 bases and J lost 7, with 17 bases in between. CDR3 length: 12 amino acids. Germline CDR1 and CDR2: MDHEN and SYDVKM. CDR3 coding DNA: TGTGCCACCACAACAATGGACGGGGAGCAGTACTTC. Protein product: CATTTMDGEQYF.

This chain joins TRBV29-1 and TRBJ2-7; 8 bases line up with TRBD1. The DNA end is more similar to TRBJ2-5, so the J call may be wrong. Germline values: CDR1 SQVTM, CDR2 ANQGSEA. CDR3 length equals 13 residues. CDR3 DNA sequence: TGCAGCGTTGTTCAGGGGGCCGGTGAGACCCAGTACTTC. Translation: CSVVQGAGETQYF.

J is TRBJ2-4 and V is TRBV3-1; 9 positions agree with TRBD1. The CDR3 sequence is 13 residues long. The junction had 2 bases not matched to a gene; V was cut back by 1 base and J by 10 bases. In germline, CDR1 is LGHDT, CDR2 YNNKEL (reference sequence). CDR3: CASSQAGQGIQYF. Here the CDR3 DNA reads TGTGCCAGCAGCCAAGCGGGACAGGGTATTCAGTACTTC.

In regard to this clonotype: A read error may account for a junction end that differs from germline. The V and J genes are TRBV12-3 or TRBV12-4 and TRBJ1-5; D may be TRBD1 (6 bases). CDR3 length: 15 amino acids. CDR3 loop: CASNLKRGAIQPQHF. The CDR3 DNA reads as TGTGCCAGCAATTTAAAACGGGGGGCTATTCAGCCCCAGCATTTT.

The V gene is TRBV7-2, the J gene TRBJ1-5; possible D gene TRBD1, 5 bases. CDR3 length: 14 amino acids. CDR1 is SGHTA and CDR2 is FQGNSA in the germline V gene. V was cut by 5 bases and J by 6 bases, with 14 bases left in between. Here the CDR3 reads CASSPAGGGQPQHF. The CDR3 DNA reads TGTGCCAGCAGCCCAGCTGGGGGGGGTCAGCCCCAGCATTTT.

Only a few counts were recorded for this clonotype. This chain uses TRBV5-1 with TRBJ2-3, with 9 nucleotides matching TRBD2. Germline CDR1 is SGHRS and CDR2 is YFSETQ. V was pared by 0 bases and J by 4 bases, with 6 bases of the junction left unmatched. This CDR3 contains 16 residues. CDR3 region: CASSLVLRGGSDTQYF. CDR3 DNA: TGCGCCAGCAGCTTGGTTTTGCGGGGGGGATCAGATACGCAGTATTTT.

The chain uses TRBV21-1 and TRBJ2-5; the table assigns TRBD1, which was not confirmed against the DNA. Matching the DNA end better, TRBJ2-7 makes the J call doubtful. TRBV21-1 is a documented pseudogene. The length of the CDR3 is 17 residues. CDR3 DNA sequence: TGTACCAGCAGCCCGTCTTGGAAGGGACAGGGCTTATACGAGCAGTACTTC. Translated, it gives CTSSPSWKGQGLYEQYF.

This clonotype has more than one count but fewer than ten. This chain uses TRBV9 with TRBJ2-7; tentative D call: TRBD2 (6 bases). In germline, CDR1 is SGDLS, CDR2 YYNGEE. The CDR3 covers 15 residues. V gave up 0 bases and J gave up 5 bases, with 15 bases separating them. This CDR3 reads CASSVGRRGNHEQYF. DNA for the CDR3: TGTGCCAGCAGCGTAGGGAGACGGGGGAACCACGAGCAGTACTTC. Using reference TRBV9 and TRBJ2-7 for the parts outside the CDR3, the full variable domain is DSGVTQTPKHLITATGQRVTLRCSPRSGDLSVYWYQQSLDQGLQFLIQYYNGEERAKGNILERFSAQQFPDLHSELNLSSLELGDSALYFCASSVGRRGNHEQYFGPGTRLTVT.

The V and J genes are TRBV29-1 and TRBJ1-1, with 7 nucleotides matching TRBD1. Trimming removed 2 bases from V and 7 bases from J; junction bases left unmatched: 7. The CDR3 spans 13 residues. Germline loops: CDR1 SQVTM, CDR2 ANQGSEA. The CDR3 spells CSVELYRGDEAFF. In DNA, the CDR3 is TGCAGCGTTGAATTATACAGGGGCGATGAAGCTTTCTTT.

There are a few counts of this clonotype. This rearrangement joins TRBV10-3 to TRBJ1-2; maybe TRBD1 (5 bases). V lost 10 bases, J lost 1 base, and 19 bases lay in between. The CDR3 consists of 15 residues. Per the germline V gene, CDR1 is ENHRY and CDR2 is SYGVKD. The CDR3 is CATQSAGSSNYGYTF. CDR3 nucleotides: TGTGCCACCCAAAGTGCAGGGAGTAGTAACTATGGCTACACCTTC.

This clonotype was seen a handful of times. This CDR3 is CASKKGLFPEQFF. Here the CDR3 DNA reads TGTGCCAGCAAAAAAGGGCTATTTCCTGAGCAGTTCTTC. V gene TRBV6-2 or TRBV6-3 combines with J gene TRBJ2-1; D is ambiguous. V was pared by 7 bases and J by 9 bases, with 16 bases between. CDR3 size: 13 residues. The germline V gene has CDR1 MNHEY and CDR2 SVGEGT.